This entry is about one T cell receptor (beta chain). The antigen is undetermined. The entry originates in a study of identical twins. This CDR3 is built from 18 residues. The germline CDR1 and CDR2 sequences are SGHTA and FQGNSA. V dropped 0 bases and J dropped 6; count of bases not matched to a gene: 15. Study findings and constraints: Models predicted less out-of-frame TCR alpha sharing in monozygotic twins than was found. The more abundant beta clonotypes in cord blood had fewer insertions, and memory repertoires did not show this.

Template switching, a step in the protocol, added a universal primer site, and cDNA carried unique molecular identifiers. A single record per CDR3 protein comes from TCRdb applying MiXCR to the 5' RACE reads. The table shows about 1.7 million distinct CDR3 sequences, with about 30% occurring only once. J is TRBJ2-7 and V is TRBV7-2; the match to TRBD2 covers 9 bases. Source material: cord blood. This receptor was identified in a newborn girl in good health. The CDR3: CASSLAGGGRALAGEQYF. The CDR3 DNA sequence: TGTGCCAGCAGCTTAGCGGGGGGCGGGAGGGCCCTCGCTGGCGAGCAGTACTTC.